These 23 T cell receptor beta chains were sequenced from one sample in a study of CD8+ T cells in alopecia areata. Extracted RNA was reverse transcribed, and the resulting cDNA served as sequencing template. Measured with immunoSEQ multiplex PCR; TCRdb has only the in-frame clones, and not every one. The table has some 12,000 clones, about three fifths seen once. Researchers took lesional scalp punch biopsies and peripheral blood from people who were alopecia areata patients. What was sequenced was skin. The receptors come from a human donor with alopecia areata.

This clone was counted between two and nine times. This chain joins TRBV5-5 and TRBJ2-2; 10 positions agree with TRBD2. This CDR3 comprises 16 residues. The germline V gene has CDR1 SGHKS and CDR2 YYEKEE (reference sequence). V was pared by 2 bases and J by 1 base, with 2 bases of the junction left unmatched. For the CDR3, the DNA is TGTGCCAGCAGCTTCAGACTAGCGGGGAACACCGGGGAGCTGTTTTTT. It is translated as CASSFRLAGNTGELFF.

The rearrangement uses TRBV7-9 and TRBJ1-2, with D possibly matching TRBD1 (6 bases). The V gene lost 1 base and the J gene lost 3 bases, with 12 bases spanning the gap. Per the germline V gene, CDR1 is SEHNR and CDR2 is FQNEAQ (reference sequence). The CDR3 totals 15 residues. In nucleotides, the CDR3 is TGTGCCAGCAGCTTAGGATTGGACAGCTACTATGGCTACACCTTC. It specifies CASSLGLDSYYGYTF.

V is TRBV7-2 and J is TRBJ2-2; TRBD2 matches at 10 bases. J lost 5 bases, V lost 4 bases, and 7 bases had no gene match. Germline assignment: CDR1 SGHTA and CDR2 FQGNSA. This CDR3 spans 16 amino acids. The CDR3 protein is CASSSSGSGGTGELFF. The CDR3 bases are TGTGCCAGCAGCTCTAGCGGGAGTGGGGGGACCGGGGAGCTGTTTTTT.

CDR3 in amino acids: CASSLYRGQYEQYF. The CDR3 DNA is TGTGCCAGCAGCTTATACAGGGGGCAGTACGAGCAGTACTTC. The gene calls are TRBV7-8 and TRBJ2-7; TRBD1 matches 9 bases. Germline CDR1 is SGHVS and CDR2 is FQNEAQ. The CDR3 has 14 residues. The ends lost 2 bases at V and 4 bases at J; junction bases unmatched: 3.

The chain combines TRBV2 with TRBJ2-1, with 9 bases that match TRBD1. CDR3 size: 15 residues. Per germline, CDR1 SNHLY and CDR2 FYNNEI. With V trimmed by 11 bases and J by 7 bases, 15 bases remained unmatched. The CDR3 region has the DNA TGTGCCGCCAAACCTCCGGGACAGGGTTCTAATGAGCAGTTCTTC. Translated, it gives CAAKPPGQGSNEQFF.

This sequence joins TRBV19 and TRBJ2-7; TRBD2 matches 9 bases. Trimming removed 8 bases from V and 3 bases from J; junction bases left unmatched: 8. This CDR3 is 14 amino acids long. Germline lookup yields CDR1 LNHDA and CDR2 SQIVND (reference sequence). The CDR3 loop reads CASSTAGGYYEQYF. CDR3 sequence (DNA): TGTGCCAGTTCCACAGCGGGAGGTTACTACGAGCAGTACTTC.

This rearrangement joins TRBV7-2 to TRBJ2-7; D is ambiguous. Germline CDR1 SGHTA, CDR2 FQGNSA. The CDR3 is 12 residues long. V was pared by 5 bases and J by 3 bases, with 8 bases between. This CDR3 is CASSRGRYEQYF. Written as DNA, the CDR3 is TGTGCCAGCAGCCGTGGTCGCTACGAGCAGTACTTC.

V gene TRBV7-9 combines with J gene TRBJ2-7; TRBD1 agrees at 9 bases. The CDR3 has 15 amino acids. With 1 base clipped from V and 1 base from J, the junction kept 2 bases outside the gene matches. Germline CDR1 reads SEHNR; CDR2 reads FQNEAQ (reference sequence). The DNA of the CDR3 is TGTGCCAGCAGCTTAGGCGGGACAGGGTCCTACGAGCAGTACTTC. Its protein product is CASSLGGTGSYEQYF.

The chain joins TRBV4-1 to TRBJ2-7; D tentatively reads TRBD1 or TRBD2 (5 bases each). The length of the CDR3 is 17 residues. Germline CDR1 reads MGHRA; CDR2 reads YSYEKL. Trimming took 4 bases from V and 0 from J, leaving 19 bases between them. The CDR3 protein is CASSLQGEGRGSYEQYF. The DNA for the CDR3 is TGCGCCAGCAGCCTCCAAGGCGAGGGTAGGGGCTCCTACGAGCAGTACTTC.

This chain links TRBV6-5 with TRBJ1-3; D is unresolved. V was cut by 10 bases and J by 3 bases, with 13 bases left in between. The CDR3 length is 13 residues. The germline CDR1 and CDR2 sequences are MNHEY and SVGAGI. In DNA, the CDR3 is TGTGCCACCCATGTTCTAGGTGGAAACACCATATATTTT. Translated: CATHVLGGNTIYF.

This clone was detected only a few times. The chain links TRBV29-1 to TRBJ2-1, with 7 bases matching TRBD1. V was clipped by 7 bases and J by 0 bases; unmatched bases: 3. The CDR3 extends over 13 amino acids. CDR1 is SQVTM and CDR2 is ANQGSEA in the germline V gene. In nucleotides, the CDR3 is TGCAGCGCCACAGGGGTCTCCTACAATGAGCAGTTCTTC. Translation: CSATGVSYNEQFF.

In its sample, this clone was seen a few times. The chain carries TRBV29-1 and TRBJ2-2; 9 bases align to TRBD2. The CDR3 spans 13 residues. Germline CDR1 and CDR2: SQVTM and ANQGSEA. V was pared by 4 bases and J by 6 bases, with 3 bases of the junction left unmatched. The CDR3 DNA follows: TGCAGCGTTGGGGGGACTAGCCCCGGGGAGCTGTTTTTT. It specifies CSVGGTSPGELFF.

This chain connects TRBV7-8 to TRBJ2-7; 8 bases are shared with TRBD1. Germline lookup yields CDR1 SGHVS and CDR2 FQNEAQ. With V trimmed by 4 bases and J by 0 bases, 5 bases remained unmatched. This CDR3 has 15 amino acids. The CDR3 here is CASSSRTGSSYEQYF. Here the CDR3 DNA reads TGTGCCAGCAGCTCCCGGACAGGGAGCTCCTACGAGCAGTACTTC.

This rearrangement joins TRBV7-8 to TRBJ2-1, with 9 bases aligning to TRBD2. V lost 1 base, J lost 0 bases, and 1 base stayed unmatched. The CDR3 contains 16 residues. Germline values: CDR1 SGHVS, CDR2 FQNEAQ. CDR3 DNA sequence: TGTGCCAGCAGCTTAGTTAGCGGGAGCTCCTACAATGAGCAGTTCTTC. This encodes CASSLVSGSSYNEQFF.

V and J are TRBV9 and TRBJ1-2; D gene ambiguous. CDR1 and CDR2 from the germline V gene are SGDLS and YYNGEE. The CDR3 is 16 residues long. V was pared by 5 bases and J by 4 bases, with 21 bases between. DNA of the CDR3: TGTGCCAGCAGTTTGGTGCACTCAAGAAAGACCTATGGCTACACCTTC. As protein: CASSLVHSRKTYGYTF.

Note on this clone: This clone may be a read error of a much larger clone one base away. The rearrangement joins TRBV27 to TRBJ2-5; D tentatively fits TRBD1 or TRBD2 (5 bases each). V shed 6 bases and J shed 1 base, with 18 bases lying between them. The CDR3 spans 16 residues. The germline V gene has CDR1 MNHEY and CDR2 SMNVEV (reference sequence). CDR3 loop: CASSPGRGRVQETQYF. For the CDR3, the DNA is TGTGCCAGCAGCCCGGGTCGGGGCAGGGTCCAAGAGACCCAGTACTTC.

The gene calls are TRBV7-9 and TRBJ2-1; D remains unclear. The germline V and J ends were trimmed by 1 base and 3 bases, with 16 bases remaining between them. Germline V lookup: CDR1 SEHNR, CDR2 FQNEAQ (reference sequence). This CDR3 has 17 amino acids. CDR3: CASSLEDLGWGYNEQFF. The CDR3 DNA sequence: TGTGCCAGCAGCTTAGAAGACCTGGGTTGGGGCTACAATGAGCAGTTCTTC.

This clone was seen a handful of times. The CDR3 sequence is CASTLPWGHDTGELFF. For the CDR3, the DNA is TGTGCCAGCACCCTCCCTTGGGGGCACGACACCGGGGAGCTGTTTTTT. The V gene is TRBV2, the J gene TRBJ2-2, with TRBD1 as a possible D gene (6 bases). The V end lost 7 bases, the J end lost 3 bases, and 18 bases lay between the germline ends. Germline V gene data show CDR1 as SNHLY and CDR2 as FYNNEI. The CDR3 extends over 16 amino acids. The full variable domain, with the rest looked up from reference TRBV2 and TRBJ2-2, is EPEVTQTPSHQVTQMGQEVILRCVPISNHLYFYWYRQILGQKVEFLVSFYNNEISEKSEIFDDQFSVERPDGSNFTLKIRSTKLEDSAMYFCASTLPWGHDTGELFFGEGSRLTVL.

This clone was seen a single time. This chain links TRBV7-9 with TRBJ1-1; no firm D call. The CDR3 totals 11 residues. Per the germline V gene, CDR1 is SEHNR and CDR2 is FQNEAQ (reference sequence). V shed 5 bases and J shed 2 bases, with 3 bases lying between them. The CDR3 protein is CASSINTEAFF. In DNA, the CDR3 is TGTGCCAGCAGCATAAACACTGAAGCTTTCTTT. The full variable domain, in which reference TRBV7-9 and TRBJ1-1 provide the parts outside the CDR3, is DTGVSQNPRHKITKRGQNVTFRCDPISEHNRLYWYRQTLGQGPEFLTYFQNEAQLEKSRLLSDRFSAERPKGSFSTLEIQRTEQGDSAMYLCASSINTEAFFGQGTRLTVV.

The chain joins TRBV4-1 to TRBJ2-7; D remains ambiguous. Between the trimmed V and J ends, which lost 6 bases and 3 bases, there was a span of 12 bases. The length of the CDR3 is 13 residues. Germline CDR1 is MGHRA and CDR2 is YSYEKL. This chain's CDR3 is CASSLRVLYEQYF. The CDR3, as DNA: TGCGCCAGCAGTCTCCGGGTTCTCTACGAGCAGTACTTC.

In its sample, this clone was seen a few times. The chain recombines TRBV25-1 with TRBJ2-3; a possible D gene is TRBD2 (6 bases). Trimming shortened V by 5 bases and J by 7 bases, and 13 bases separated the two germline ends. The germline V gene has CDR1 MGHDK and CDR2 SYGVNS. The CDR3 length is 13 residues. CDR3 sequence (DNA): TGTGCCAGCAGTCCCCGGGACTTATATACGCAGTATTTT. Translated: CASSPRDLYTQYF.

This chain joins TRBV28 and TRBJ2-4; unclear D gene. This CDR3 contains 11 residues. The germline V gene has CDR1 MDHEN and CDR2 SYDVKM. V dropped 5 bases and J dropped 15 bases, with 14 bases sitting between them. CDR3 sequence (DNA): TGTGCCAGCAGTATAGCAAGTGGGTGGTACTTC. It is translated as CASSIASGWYF.

This chain links TRBV7-3 with TRBJ2-3; 8 bases are a match to TRBD2. The CDR3 consists of 13 residues. CDR1 is SGHTA and CDR2 is FQGTGA in the germline V gene. V was pared by 3 bases and J by 4 bases, with 0 bases of the junction left unmatched. Here the CDR3 reads CASSLTSADTQYF. The CDR3, as DNA: TGTGCCAGCAGCTTGACTAGCGCAGATACGCAGTATTTT.